The 32 T cell receptor beta chains below come from one sample, sequenced in a study of control samples from healthy donors and cancer patients. Clones were sequenced by immunoSEQ multiplex PCR, and TCRdb holds only the in-frame ones, with some missing. The table records about 160,000 clones, around 90% of them present only once. Sequenced sample: blood. The source of these receptors is a man aged 25 to 45 in good health.

V gene TRBV29-1 combines with J gene TRBJ1-2; D remains unclear. The germline V gene encodes CDR1 SQVTM and CDR2 ANQGSEA. The CDR3 contains 12 residues. The germline V and J ends were trimmed by 7 bases and 2 bases, with 11 bases remaining between them. The CDR3 is CSAGGQNYGYTF. DNA for the CDR3: TGCAGCGCTGGCGGGCAGAACTATGGCTACACCTTC.

The CDR3 reads CASSPGGAVYGYTF. The CDR3 nucleotides read TGTGCCAGCAGCCCAGGGGGCGCGGTCTATGGCTACACCTTC. The chain joins TRBV28 to TRBJ1-2; 8 positions match TRBD1. V was clipped by 6 bases and J by 4 bases; unmatched bases: 7. The CDR3 consists of 14 residues. The germline V gene encodes CDR1 MDHEN and CDR2 SYDVKM.

The rearrangement uses TRBV6-5 and TRBJ2-3, with 7 bases lining up with TRBD1. The J segment lost 3 bases and the V segment lost 7 bases, leaving 7 bases of the junction unmatched. CDR1 is MNHEY and CDR2 is SVGAGI in the germline V gene. The CDR3 loop spans 14 amino acids. The CDR3: CASIVGRGTDTQYF. The CDR3 DNA reads as TGTGCCAGCATAGTGGGCAGGGGGACAGATACGCAGTATTTT.

The chain recombines TRBV6-2 or TRBV6-3 with TRBJ2-7; tentative D call: TRBD2 (5 bases). V shed 2 bases and J shed 4 bases, with 15 bases lying between them. From germline, CDR1 is MNHEY and CDR2 SVGEGT. This CDR3 has 15 residues. CDR3 amino acids: CASSYSLAGTYEQYF. The CDR3 DNA reads as TGTGCCAGCAGTTACAGTCTAGCTGGAACATACGAGCAGTACTTC.

J is TRBJ1-1 and V is TRBV6-1; the D gene is possibly TRBD1 (5 bases). The germline gives CDR1 MNHNS, CDR2 SASEGT. V lost 1 base and J 1 base, leaving 7 bases between the germline ends. The CDR3 contains 14 residues. The CDR3 DNA follows: TGTGCCAGCAGTGAAGTTGGGGGGAACACTGAAGCTTTCTTT. This translates into CASSEVGGNTEAFF.

V is TRBV29-1 and J is TRBJ1-4; possibly TRBD1 for D (5 bases). Trimming removed 7 bases at V and 7 bases at J, with 16 bases between. This CDR3 has 13 amino acids. The germline V gene has CDR1 SQVTM and CDR2 ANQGSEA. The CDR3 nucleotides read TGCAGCGCCGGCGGGGCACCAGTTGAAAAACTGTTTTTT. Translation: CSAGGAPVEKLFF.

V is TRBV28 and J is TRBJ1-1, with 7 bases that match TRBD1. CDR3 length equals 12 residues. CDR1 and CDR2 (germline): MDHEN, SYDVKM. Trimming removed 8 bases from V and 10 bases from J; junction bases left unmatched: 10. CDR3 amino acids: CASHHLQGGAFF. The DNA for the CDR3 is TGTGCCAGCCACCACCTGCAGGGGGGAGCTTTCTTT.

This chain joins TRBV29-1 and TRBJ2-3; D is uncertain. The V and J ends lost 3 bases and 5 bases respectively, with 12 bases between them. The length of the CDR3 is 13 residues. Germline V gene data show CDR1 as SQVTM and CDR2 as ANQGSEA. The CDR3 coding sequence is TGCAGCGTTGAGATAGGGATGGTAGATACGCAGTATTTT. This translates into CSVEIGMVDTQYF.

The chain has TRBV3-1 (or the pseudogene TRBV3-2) and TRBJ1-2; 8 bases are a match to TRBD1. Germline V gene data show CDR1 as LGHDT and CDR2 as YNNKEL (reference sequence). The CDR3 spans 12 residues. With V trimmed by 5 bases and J by 8 bases, 4 bases remained unmatched. As DNA, the CDR3 is TGTGCCAGCAGCACGACAGGGGACGGCTACACCTTC. Amino acids: CASSTTGDGYTF.

The rearrangement joins TRBV5-4 to TRBJ1-5, with unresolved D. Trimming stripped 2 bases from V and 4 bases from J, with 4 bases between. There are 12 residues in the CDR3. Germline V gene lookup returns CDR1 SGHNT and CDR2 YYREEE (reference sequence). Here the CDR3 reads CASSFGNQPQHF. For the CDR3, the DNA is TGTGCCAGCAGCTTTGGGAATCAGCCCCAGCATTTT.

The gene calls are TRBV14 and TRBJ2-7; possibly TRBD1 for D (5 bases). Trimming left V 4 bases short and J 4 bases short, with 8 bases between. The CDR3 runs to 12 residues. In germline, CDR1 is SGHDN, CDR2 FVKESK. CDR3 sequence: CASSRTGYEQYF. Here the CDR3 DNA reads TGTGCCAGCAGCCGTACAGGTTACGAGCAGTACTTC.

This chain connects TRBV18 to TRBJ2-1, with 7 bases fitting TRBD2. With V trimmed by 5 bases and J by 2 bases, 6 bases remained unmatched. CDR3 length: 15 amino acids. The germline gives CDR1 KGHSH, CDR2 LQKENI. The DNA of the CDR3 is TGTGCCAGCTCATGGAGCGGGGAAACCTACAATGAGCAGTTCTTC. Translation gives CASSWSGETYNEQFF.

The genes are TRBV3-1 (or the pseudogene TRBV3-2) and TRBJ1-2; unclear D gene. V was cut by 0 bases and J by 3 bases, with 11 bases left in between. Germline V gene lookup returns CDR1 LGHDT and CDR2 YNNKEL (reference sequence). CDR3 length: 15 amino acids. The CDR3 nucleotides read TGTGCCAGCAGCCAAGATTTAGGGCGGGACTATGGCTACACCTTC. It is translated as CASSQDLGRDYGYTF.

This chain connects TRBV12-3 or TRBV12-4 to TRBJ1-2, with a possible D match to TRBD1 (5 bases). The CDR3 covers 13 residues. V shed 5 bases and J shed 8 bases, with 15 bases lying between them. The CDR3 DNA sequence: TGTGCCAGCAGTCCGGGGGGTTTCAGAGGCTACACCTTC. Its protein product is CASSPGGFRGYTF.

The genes are TRBV6-5 and TRBJ1-2; D is undetermined. Germline lookup yields CDR1 MNHEY and CDR2 SVGAGI. The CDR3 is made up of 15 amino acids. The germline V and J ends were trimmed by 4 bases and 4 bases, with 16 bases remaining between them. CDR3: CASSSPTATPYGYTF. CDR3 DNA: TGTGCCAGCAGTTCCCCTACGGCTACCCCCTATGGCTACACCTTC.

V gene TRBV7-3 combines with J gene TRBJ2-1; D might be TRBD1 or TRBD2, each matching 6 bases. This CDR3 region has 15 residues. Trimming stripped 5 bases from V and 6 bases from J, with 17 bases between. CDR1 and CDR2 (germline): SGHTA, FQGTGA. The CDR3 sequence: CASSLGWRDTNEQFF. The CDR3 nucleotides read TGTGCCAGCAGCCTAGGGTGGAGGGACACCAATGAGCAGTTCTTC.

This chain joins TRBV19 and TRBJ1-2; 7 positions agree with TRBD1. The CDR3 loop spans 17 amino acids. Trimming at V came to 5 bases and at J to 1 base, leaving 13 bases not matched to a gene. CDR1 and CDR2 (germline): LNHDA, SQIVND (reference sequence). The CDR3 nucleotides are TGTGCCAGTAGTCCGACAGAGGGGACAGCAAATAACTATGGCTACACCTTC. Protein: CASSPTEGTANNYGYTF. The entire variable domain, with the rest obtained from reference TRBV19 and TRBJ1-2, is as follows: DGGITQSPKYLFRKEGQNVTLSCEQNLNHDAMYWYRQDPGQGLRLIYYSQIVNDFQKGDIAEGYSVSREKKESFPLTVTSAQKNPTAFYLCASSPTEGTANNYGYTFGSGTRLTVV.

The chain has TRBV6-1 and TRBJ1-2, with a tentative D call TRBD1 (6 bases). The CDR3 runs 15 residues. CDR1 is MNHNS and CDR2 is SASEGT in the germline V gene. V lost 2 bases and J lost 5, with 15 bases in between. CDR3 sequence: CASSETKQGFYGYTF. The CDR3 coding sequence is TGTGCCAGCAGTGAAACTAAACAGGGTTTTTATGGCTACACCTTC.

This sequence joins TRBV7-7 and TRBJ1-6; D is perhaps TRBD1 (6 bases). In germline, CDR1 is SSHAT, CDR2 FNYEAQ (reference sequence). The CDR3 runs to 16 residues. The V end lost 1 base, the J end lost 9 bases, and 16 bases lay between the germline ends. CDR3 DNA: TGTGCCAGCAGCTTAGTACAGGGAAATTTAGGTTCACCCCTCCACTTT. Amino acid sequence: CASSLVQGNLGSPLHF.

The chain employs TRBV5-6 and TRBJ1-2, with D maybe TRBD1 (5 bases). Trimming pared 2 bases from V and 8 bases from J, leaving 16 bases between. Germline loops: CDR1 SGHDT, CDR2 YYEEEE. The CDR3 covers 14 residues. The CDR3 nucleotides are TGTGCCAGCAGCTTTGGGTCAGGGATCGGAGGCTACACCTTC. It is translated as CASSFGSGIGGYTF. Full variable domain (remainder filled in from reference TRBV5-6 and TRBJ1-2): DAGVTQSPTHLIKTRGQQVTLRCSPKSGHDTVSWYQQALGQGPQFIFQYYEEEERQRGNFPDRFSGHQFPNYSSELNVNALLLGDSALYLCASSFGSGIGGYTFGSGTRLTVV.

The chain combines TRBV18 with TRBJ1-6; no clear D. The CDR3 extends over 15 amino acids. V gave up 3 bases and J gave up 7 bases, with 13 bases separating them. The germline gives CDR1 KGHSH, CDR2 LQKENI. CDR3 bases: TGTGCCAGCTCACCCTCGTTGGGTGAGAATTCACCCCTCCACTTT. As protein: CASSPSLGENSPLHF.

The chain combines TRBV10-3 with TRBJ1-5; a possible D gene is TRBD1 (6 bases). This CDR3 is 12 amino acids long. Germline V gives CDR1 ENHRY, CDR2 SYGVKD. Trimming pared 10 bases from V and 7 bases from J, leaving 14 bases between. CDR3: CASQEGEQPQHF. CDR3 DNA: TGTGCCAGCCAGGAGGGGGAACAGCCCCAGCATTTT.

The J gene is TRBJ1-5, the V gene TRBV12-3 or TRBV12-4; possibly TRBD1 for D (5 bases). Trimming took off 6 bases at V and 4 bases at J, with 10 bases between the two ends. CDR3 size: 13 residues. DNA of the CDR3: TGTGCCAGCAGCCCACAGGAAAATCAGCCCCAGCATTTT. It is translated as CASSPQENQPQHF.

CDR3 bases: TGTGCCAGTAAGGGTCCCGGGACGAACACCGGGGAGCTGTTTTTT. Amino acids: CASKGPGTNTGELFF. The rearrangement links TRBV19 to TRBJ2-2, with D perhaps matching TRBD2 (5 bases). The CDR3 has 15 residues. The germline V and J ends were trimmed by 7 bases and 0 bases, with 12 bases remaining between them. The germline V gene has CDR1 LNHDA and CDR2 SQIVND (reference sequence).

V is TRBV25-1 and J is TRBJ2-2; D is unresolved. V was pared by 7 bases and J by 0 bases, with 6 bases between. The germline CDR1 and CDR2 sequences are MGHDK and SYGVNS. The CDR3 spans 13 residues. Here the CDR3 reads CASKSANTGELFF. In DNA form, the CDR3 reads TGTGCCAGCAAGTCAGCGAACACCGGGGAGCTGTTTTTT.

This rearrangement joins TRBV27 to TRBJ1-5; TRBD1 agrees at 11 bases. Germline CDR1 and CDR2: MNHEY and SMNVEV (reference sequence). The V gene end was trimmed by 5 bases and the J gene end by 4 bases; junction bases not matched to a gene: 16. The CDR3 has 19 amino acids. CDR3 amino acids: CASSIYRGGQGVQNQPQHF. The CDR3 region has the DNA TGTGCCAGCAGTATTTACAGGGGGGGACAGGGGGTGCAAAATCAGCCCCAGCATTTT.

This chain links TRBV19 with TRBJ1-5; D is unresolved. Germline-derived CDR1 and CDR2 are LNHDA and SQIVND (reference sequence). Trimming left V 4 bases short and J 2 bases short, with 12 bases between. The CDR3 spans 15 residues. DNA for the CDR3: TGTGCCAGTAGTAGTGACTATCTGGGCAATCAGCCCCAGCATTTT. It is translated as CASSSDYLGNQPQHF. The full variable domain, rest sourced from reference TRBV19 and TRBJ1-5, is DGGITQSPKYLFRKEGQNVTLSCEQNLNHDAMYWYRQDPGQGLRLIYYSQIVNDFQKGDIAEGYSVSREKKESFPLTVTSAQKNPTAFYLCASSSDYLGNQPQHFGDGTRLSIL.

This clone was seen a handful of times. V and J are TRBV4-2 and TRBJ1-6, with D perhaps matching TRBD1 (6 bases). V was clipped by 0 bases and J by 0 bases, with 15 bases between them. From germline, CDR1 is LGHNA and CDR2 YNFKEQ. The CDR3 totals 19 residues. CDR3 coding DNA: TGTGCCAGCAGCCAAGAAATGGGGGCTGCGGGCTCCTATAATTCACCCCTCCACTTT. Protein product: CASSQEMGAAGSYNSPLHF.

The chain joins TRBV4-1 to TRBJ1-1; no definite D call. Germline CDR1 reads MGHRA; CDR2 reads YSYEKL. V shed 8 bases and J shed 5 bases, with 15 bases lying between them. CDR3 length: 13 amino acids. The CDR3 sequence is CASGIGISTEAFF. The CDR3 DNA follows: TGCGCCAGCGGAATCGGTATATCTACTGAAGCTTTCTTT.

The chain is built from TRBV5-1 and TRBJ2-3, with D perhaps TRBD2 (6 bases). This CDR3 is 15 amino acids long. Per the germline V gene, CDR1 is SGHRS and CDR2 is YFSETQ. V lost 0 bases and J 5 bases, leaving 13 bases between the germline ends. This CDR3 reads CASSLDGGVQDTQYF. The CDR3 DNA is TGCGCCAGCAGCTTGGATGGAGGGGTCCAAGATACGCAGTATTTT.

The rearrangement joins TRBV6-5 to TRBJ1-6; D is uncertain. Trimming cost V 0 bases and J 6 bases, with 12 bases left between them. The length of the CDR3 is 16 residues. CDR1 and CDR2 from the germline V gene are MNHEY and SVGAGI. The CDR3 protein is CASSYSLRPANSPLHF. CDR3 DNA: TGTGCCAGCAGTTACTCCCTGAGGCCTGCTAATTCACCCCTCCACTTT.

The genes are TRBV11-2 and TRBJ2-2; unclear D gene. Trimming stripped 3 bases from V and 4 bases from J, with 3 bases between. Germline CDR1 reads SGHAT; CDR2 reads FQNNGV. The CDR3 contains 12 residues. The CDR3 bases are TGTGCCAGCAGCTTTAGCACCGGGGAGCTGTTTTTT. Amino acid sequence: CASSFSTGELFF. Full variable domain (missing parts from reference TRBV11-2 and TRBJ2-2): EAGVAQSPRYKIIEKRQSVAFWCNPISGHATLYWYQQILGQGPKLLIQFQNNGVVDDSQLPKDRFSAERLKGVDSTLKIQPAKLEDSAVYLCASSFSTGELFFGEGSRLTVL.